This TCR beta chain was profiled in a study of T-cell memory formation after mild COVID-19. TCRdb processed the 5' RACE reads anew with MiXCR; each CDR3 protein has one entry. Seen here are about 350,000 distinct CDR3 sequences, around 30% observed once, and the top ten hold approximately 15%. This clonotype was seen a handful of times. The antigen is not known. The CDR3 runs 14 residues. Germline CDR1 SEHNR, CDR2 FQNEAQ (reference sequence). Losses at the gene ends were 5 bases for V and 8 bases for J; bases not matched to a gene: 2. General observations from the study: Second-wave clones reaching peak frequency on day 37 lacked confirmed SARS-CoV-2 specificity.

The TCR was taken from an adult woman who had mild COVID-19 (a few samples of this study predate the infection). Cell type and time point are not known. The chain combines TRBV7-9 with TRBJ2-1, with 14 bases that match TRBD2. Sequencing was carried out using PBMCs or a T cell subset sorted from them (not recorded which). The CDR3 sequence: CASSLGLAGDEQFF. The CDR3 DNA sequence: TGTGCCAGCAGCCTGGGACTAGCGGGAGATGAGCAGTTCTTC.